The sequence of this TCR beta chain was determined in a study of T cell clonality in common variable immunodeficiency. Points from the study as a whole: Compared with healthy controls, CVID subjects showed increased TCRbeta clonality, mostly in about a third. Fewer deletions and N-nucleotide insertions were reportedly seen in common variable immunodeficiency TCR beta sequences.

Patients had low serum IgG, IgA and/or IgM and specific antibody deficiency. Both groups were predominantly of Caucasian heritage. Blood came from CVID subjects not ill and not taking immunomodulatory or immunosuppressive medication. About this clone: Its antigen is not identified. The read ends 3 residues before the CDR3 terminus; that terminus is restored from the germline J gene.

The germline V and J ends were trimmed by 9 bases and 9 bases, with 12 bases remaining between them. CDR1 and CDR2 (germline): LNHNV, YYDKDF (reference sequence). The CDR3 runs to 11 residues. TCRdb's table, derived via immunoSEQ multiplex PCR, lists solely in-frame clones and lacks some. Its listing shows about 15,000 clones. This receptor was taken from a human donor with common variable immunodeficiency. The rearrangement links TRBV15 to TRBJ2-1; the D gene is possibly TRBD2 (5 bases). Sequenced: peripheral blood mononuclear cells. CDR3 protein: CATGLGSEQFF. The sequenced CDR3 bases are TGTGCCACTGGACTGGGGAGTGAG.